This T cell receptor beta chain was observed in a study of beta chain features in type 1 diabetes. V was clipped by 3 bases and J by 0 bases, with 4 bases between them. The CDR3 consists of 14 residues. Germline lookup yields CDR1 SGHKS and CDR2 YYEKEE (reference sequence). Sequenced material consisted of expressed TCRB transcripts (all of the isolated RNA was reverse transcribed). TCRdb keeps only in-frame clones here, not all; method: immunoSEQ multiplex PCR. In the table there are 200,000 to 300,000 clones, 27% of which are singletons. With regard to this clone: The antigen is not known.

Study-level findings and limits: A pattern of fewer insertions and more deletions at VDJ junctions was seen in type 1 diabetes patients.

The sequence was obtained from a man aged 30 to 45 in good health. Sequences were obtained from central memory CD4+ T cells from blood. The chain uses TRBV5-5 and TRBJ2-6, with D uncertain. The CDR3 sequence: CASSSRSGANVLTF. The CDR3 DNA is TGTGCCAGCAGCTCTCGCTCTGGGGCCAACGTCCTGACTTTC.